The 20 T cell receptor beta chains given below trace back to one sample, sequenced in a study of T cell responses to AZD1222 COVID-19 vaccine. Repertoires were generated with immunoSEQ multiplex PCR, while TCRdb's copy carries only in-frame clones and drops some. This sample yields some 120,000 clones, of which approximately 90% are seen a single time; approximately 7.5% belongs to the top ten. The sequenced sample was peripheral blood, obtained on day 0 of AZD1222 vaccination. Every receptor here comes from an adult in good health.

This rearrangement joins TRBV4-1 to TRBJ2-3, with unresolved D. Trimming removed 2 bases at V and 6 bases at J, with 12 bases between. CDR3 length: 14 residues. Germline V gene sequence: CDR1 MGHRA, CDR2 YSYEKL. The CDR3 loop reads CASSQPGRPDTQYF. DNA for the CDR3: TGCGCCAGCAGCCAACCGGGTAGACCGGATACGCAGTATTTT.

The genes are TRBV5-1 and TRBJ2-5; D is undetermined. Germline CDR1 and CDR2: SGHRS and YFSETQ. Between the trimmed V and J ends, which lost 0 bases and 2 bases, there was a span of 8 bases. The CDR3 length is 14 residues. CDR3 nucleotides: TGCGCCAGCAGCTTGGGGACGGAACAAGAGACCCAGTACTTC. Translated: CASSLGTEQETQYF. Based on the CDR3 plus reference TRBV5-1 and TRBJ2-5, the full variable domain is KAGVTQTPRYLIKTRGQQVTLSCSPISGHRSVSWYQQTPGQGLQFLFEYFSETQRNKGNFPGRFSGRQFSNSRSEMNVSTLELGDSALYLCASSLGTEQETQYFGPGTRLLVL.

The J gene is TRBJ1-4, the V gene TRBV11-2, with 8 bases lining up with TRBD1. Germline CDR1 SGHAT, CDR2 FQNNGV. Unmatched junction bases numbered 6, after V lost 4 bases and J lost 8 bases. This CDR3 spans 14 amino acids. The CDR3 here is CASSWGTGGEKLFF. CDR3 sequence (DNA): TGTGCCAGCAGCTGGGGGACAGGTGGGGAAAAACTGTTTTTT.

The chain recombines TRBV7-6 with TRBJ2-1; D could derive from TRBD1 or TRBD2 (5 bases each). The CDR3 extends over 13 amino acids. Trimming took 0 bases from V and 8 from J, leaving 8 bases between them. CDR1 and CDR2 from the germline V gene are SGHVS and FNYEAQ. The CDR3 protein is CASSLARGDEQFF. Written as DNA, the CDR3 is TGTGCCAGCAGCTTAGCGAGGGGCGATGAGCAGTTCTTC. Combining the CDR3 with reference TRBV7-6 and TRBJ2-1 gives the whole variable domain GAGVSQSPRYKVTKRGQDVALRCDPISGHVSLYWYRQALGQGPEFLTYFNYEAQQDKSGLPNDRFSAERPEGSISTLTIQRTEQRDSAMYRCASSLARGDEQFFGPGTRLTVL.

The CDR3 DNA sequence: TGTGCCAGCAGAGGAGACGGCTACGCCCTATTCCACTTT. Protein: CASRGDGYALFHF. The chain combines TRBV25-1 with TRBJ1-6; D is undetermined. Germline V gene sequence: CDR1 MGHDK, CDR2 SYGVNS. V dropped 6 bases and J dropped 17 bases, with 20 bases sitting between them. The CDR3 extends over 13 amino acids.

The chain couples TRBV5-5 to TRBJ2-1; tentatively, D is TRBD1 (5 bases). The CDR3 length is 14 residues. Germline CDR1 SGHKS, CDR2 YYEKEE (reference sequence). V was shortened by 0 bases and J by 8 bases, with 12 bases between the two germline ends. This chain's CDR3 is CASSLGPGKYEQFF. In DNA, the CDR3 is TGTGCCAGCAGCTTGGGTCCAGGGAAGTATGAGCAGTTCTTC.

The chain couples TRBV28 to TRBJ1-6; the D gene is possibly TRBD1 (5 bases). The CDR3 has 15 amino acids. Per germline, CDR1 MDHEN and CDR2 SYDVKM. The V and J ends lost 5 bases and 9 bases respectively, with 17 bases between them. The CDR3 DNA reads as TGTGCCAGCAGTCCCGAACGAGGGACGGGTTCACCCCTCCACTTT. Protein product: CASSPERGTGSPLHF.

This clone was found once. The rearrangement joins TRBV7-2 to TRBJ1-5; D unresolved. Per the germline V gene, CDR1 is SGHTA and CDR2 is FQGNSA. V was pared by 2 bases and J by 7 bases, with 9 bases between. The CDR3 extends over 13 amino acids. The CDR3 coding sequence is TGTGCCAGCAGCTTAAGATCCGCCCAGCCCCAGCATTTT. This translates into CASSLRSAQPQHF.

The V and J genes are TRBV7-6 and TRBJ2-7, with TRBD1 matching over 7 bases. This CDR3 contains 15 residues. Germline V gene data show CDR1 as SGHVS and CDR2 as FNYEAQ. Trimming removed 5 bases from V and 0 bases from J; junction bases left unmatched: 7. The CDR3 spells CASSQQTGFSYEQYF. The CDR3 DNA is TGTGCCAGCAGCCAACAGACAGGGTTCTCCTACGAGCAGTACTTC.

This clone was seen only once. The V gene is TRBV18, the J gene TRBJ2-7; D gene unclear. Trimming removed 5 bases at V and 2 bases at J, with 10 bases between. Germline V gives CDR1 KGHSH, CDR2 LQKENI. The CDR3 loop spans 13 amino acids. The CDR3 DNA is TGTGCCAGCTCAGCGGCTGGCACCTACGAGCAGTACTTC. It yields the protein CASSAAGTYEQYF. Using reference TRBV18 and TRBJ2-7 for the parts outside the CDR3, the full variable domain is NAGVMQNPRHLVRRRGQEARLRCSPMKGHSHVYWYRQLPEEGLKFMVYLQKENIIDESGMPKERFSAEFPKEGPSILRIQQVVRGDSAAYFCASSAAGTYEQYFGPGTRLTVT.

The chain carries TRBV27 and TRBJ1-6; D remains ambiguous. This CDR3 has 12 residues. V lost 6 bases and J lost 5, with 5 bases in between. CDR1 is MNHEY, CDR2 SMNVEV, per germline (reference sequence). As DNA, the CDR3 is TGTGCCAGCAGGCTTAATAATTCACCCCTCCACTTT. It is translated as CASRLNNSPLHF.

This chain links TRBV19 with TRBJ2-1; 10 bases fit TRBD2. Germline values: CDR1 LNHDA, CDR2 SQIVND (reference sequence). The CDR3 runs to 16 residues. The trim removed 3 bases at V and 9 bases at J, leaving 11 bases unmatched. CDR3 loop: CASSIQSGRARVEQFF. The CDR3 DNA sequence: TGTGCCAGTAGTATCCAAAGCGGGAGGGCTAGGGTTGAGCAGTTCTTC.

The chain joins TRBV11-2 to TRBJ2-1, with TRBD2 identical over 9 bases. CDR3 length: 16 amino acids. V was clipped by 4 bases and J by 1 base; unmatched bases: 5. Germline CDR1 and CDR2: SGHAT and FQNNGV. The CDR3 sequence is CASSSLAGGSYNEQFF. The CDR3 nucleotides read TGTGCCAGCAGCTCACTAGCGGGCGGATCCTACAATGAGCAGTTCTTC.

In DNA form, the CDR3 reads TGTGCCAGCAGCTTAAGAGGACAGGGGGCGGCAGATACGCAGTATTTT. Protein product: CASSLRGQGAADTQYF. The rearrangement links TRBV7-9 to TRBJ2-3; 11 nucleotides align to TRBD1. Germline V gene sequence: CDR1 SEHNR, CDR2 FQNEAQ (reference sequence). The V and J ends lost 2 bases and 4 bases, in that order; junction bases with no gene match: 5. CDR3 size: 16 residues.

The rearrangement uses TRBV7-2 and TRBJ1-5, with D possibly being TRBD1 (6 bases). Trimming stripped 7 bases from V and 7 bases from J, with 20 bases between. The CDR3 is 15 residues long. From germline, CDR1 is SGHTA and CDR2 FQGNSA. CDR3 protein: CASTLGTTPLQPQHF. CDR3 nucleotides: TGTGCCAGCACCCTAGGGACAACCCCACTACAGCCCCAGCATTTT.

The rearrangement uses TRBV12-3 or TRBV12-4 and TRBJ2-7; no clear D. This CDR3 spans 13 amino acids. V was trimmed by 3 bases and J by 0 bases, leaving 6 bases between them. CDR3 in DNA: TGTGCCAGCAGTTTCGGCGGCTCCTACGAGCAGTACTTC. Translated: CASSFGGSYEQYF.

J is TRBJ2-3 and V is TRBV3-1 (or the pseudogene TRBV3-2), with 8 positions matching TRBD1. CDR1 LGHDT and CDR2 YNNKEL come from the germline V gene (reference sequence). The CDR3 contains 13 residues. The ends lost 1 base at V and 9 bases at J; junction bases unmatched: 3. The chain's CDR3 is CASSQGTGTTQYF. DNA of the CDR3: TGTGCCAGCAGCCAAGGGACAGGGACAACGCAGTATTTT.

The CDR3, as DNA: TGTGCCAGCAGTGCAGGGAGTCTCTACGAGCAGTACTTC. It yields the protein CASSAGSLYEQYF. The chain has TRBV28 and TRBJ2-7; D may match TRBD1 or TRBD2 (5 bases each). With 5 bases removed from V and 3 bases from J, the gap between germline ends came to 11 bases. This CDR3 region has 13 residues. Germline CDR1 reads MDHEN; CDR2 reads SYDVKM.

The V gene is TRBV28, the J gene TRBJ2-7; D is unclear. V shed 3 bases and J shed 1 base, with 16 bases lying between them. Per germline, CDR1 MDHEN and CDR2 SYDVKM. CDR3 length: 16 residues. The CDR3 DNA reads TGTGCCAGCAGTTTCCCCCGTTTCTCTAGGTCCTACGAGCAGTACTTC. Translated: CASSFPRFSRSYEQYF.

This chain joins TRBV18 and TRBJ2-7; 10 nucleotides match TRBD1. Germline CDR1 reads KGHSH; CDR2 reads LQKENI. Unmatched junction bases numbered 4, after V lost 3 bases and J lost 5 bases. The CDR3 totals 14 residues. The chain's CDR3 is CASSPRQGADEQYF. CDR3 nucleotides: TGTGCCAGCTCACCTCGACAGGGGGCTGACGAGCAGTACTTC.